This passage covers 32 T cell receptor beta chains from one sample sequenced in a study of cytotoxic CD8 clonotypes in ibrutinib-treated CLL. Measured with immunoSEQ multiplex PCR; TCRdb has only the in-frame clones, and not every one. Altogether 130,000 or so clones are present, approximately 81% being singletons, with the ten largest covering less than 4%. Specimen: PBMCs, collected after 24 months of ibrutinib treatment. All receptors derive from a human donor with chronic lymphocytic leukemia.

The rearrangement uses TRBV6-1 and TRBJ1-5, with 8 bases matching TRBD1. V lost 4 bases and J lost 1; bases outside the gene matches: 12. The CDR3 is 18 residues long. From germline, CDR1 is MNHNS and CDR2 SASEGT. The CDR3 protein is CASSVLPQGATSNQPQHF. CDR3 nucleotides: TGTGCCAGCAGTGTTCTTCCGCAGGGGGCGACCAGCAATCAGCCCCAGCATTTT.

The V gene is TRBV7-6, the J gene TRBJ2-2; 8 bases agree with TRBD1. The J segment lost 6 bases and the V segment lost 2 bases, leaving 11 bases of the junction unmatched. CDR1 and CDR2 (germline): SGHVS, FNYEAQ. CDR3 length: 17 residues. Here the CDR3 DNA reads TGTGCCAGCAGCTTATTGGGACGTACAGGGGGTCCCGGGGAGCTGTTTTTT. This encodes CASSLLGRTGGPGELFF.

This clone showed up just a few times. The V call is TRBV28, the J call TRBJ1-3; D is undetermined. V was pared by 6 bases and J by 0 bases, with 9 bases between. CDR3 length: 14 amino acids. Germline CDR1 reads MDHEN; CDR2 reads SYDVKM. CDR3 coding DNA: TGTGCCAGCAGCTCGGGGAGCTCTGGAAACACCATATATTTT. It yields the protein CASSSGSSGNTIYF.

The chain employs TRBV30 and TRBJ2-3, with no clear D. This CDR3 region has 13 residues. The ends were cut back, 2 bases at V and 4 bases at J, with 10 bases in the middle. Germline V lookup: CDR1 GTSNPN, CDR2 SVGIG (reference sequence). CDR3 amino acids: CAWSNLIADTQYF. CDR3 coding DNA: TGTGCCTGGAGTAACCTGATCGCAGATACGCAGTATTTT.

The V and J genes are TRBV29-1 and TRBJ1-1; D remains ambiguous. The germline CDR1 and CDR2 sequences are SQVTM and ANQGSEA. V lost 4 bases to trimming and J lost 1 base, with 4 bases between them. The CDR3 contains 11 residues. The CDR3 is CSVGRNTEAFF. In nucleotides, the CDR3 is TGCAGCGTTGGCAGGAACACTGAAGCTTTCTTT.

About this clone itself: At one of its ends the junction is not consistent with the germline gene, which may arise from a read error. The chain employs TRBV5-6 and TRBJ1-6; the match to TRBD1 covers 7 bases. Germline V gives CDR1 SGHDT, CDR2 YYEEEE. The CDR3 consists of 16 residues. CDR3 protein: CASSLGGQTNNSPLHF. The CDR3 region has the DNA TGTGCCAGCAGCTTGGGGGGACAGACTAATAACTCACCCCTCCACTTT.

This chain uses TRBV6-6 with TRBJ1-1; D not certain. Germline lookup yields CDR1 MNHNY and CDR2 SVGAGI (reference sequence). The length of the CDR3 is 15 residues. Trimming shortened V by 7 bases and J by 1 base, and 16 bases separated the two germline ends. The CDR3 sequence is CASTPMAAKNTEAFF. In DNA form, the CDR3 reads TGTGCCAGCACCCCGATGGCAGCGAAGAACACTGAAGCTTTCTTT.

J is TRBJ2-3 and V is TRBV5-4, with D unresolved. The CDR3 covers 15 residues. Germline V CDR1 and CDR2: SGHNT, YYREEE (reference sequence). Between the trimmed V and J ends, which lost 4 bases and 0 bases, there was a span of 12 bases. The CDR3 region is CASSQQQLSTDTQYF. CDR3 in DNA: TGTGCCAGCAGCCAACAGCAGTTAAGCACAGATACGCAGTATTTT.

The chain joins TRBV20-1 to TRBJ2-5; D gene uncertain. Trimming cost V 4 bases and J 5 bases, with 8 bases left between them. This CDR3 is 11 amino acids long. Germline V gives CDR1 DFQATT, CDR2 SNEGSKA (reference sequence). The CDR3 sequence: CSAKRSETQYF. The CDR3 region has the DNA TGCAGTGCTAAGAGGTCGGAGACCCAGTACTTC.

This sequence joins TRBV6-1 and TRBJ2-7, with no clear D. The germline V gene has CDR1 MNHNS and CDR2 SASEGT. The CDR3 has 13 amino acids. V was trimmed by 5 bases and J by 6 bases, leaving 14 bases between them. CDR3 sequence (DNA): TGTGCCAGCAGTCGCGATCTGTTCGGCGAGCAGTACTTC. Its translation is CASSRDLFGEQYF.

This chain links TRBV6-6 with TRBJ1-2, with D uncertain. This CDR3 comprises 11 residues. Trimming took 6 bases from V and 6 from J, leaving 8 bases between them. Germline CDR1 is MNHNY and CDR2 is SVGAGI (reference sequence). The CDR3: CASSPSNGYTF. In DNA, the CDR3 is TGTGCCAGCAGCCCTAGTAATGGCTACACCTTC.

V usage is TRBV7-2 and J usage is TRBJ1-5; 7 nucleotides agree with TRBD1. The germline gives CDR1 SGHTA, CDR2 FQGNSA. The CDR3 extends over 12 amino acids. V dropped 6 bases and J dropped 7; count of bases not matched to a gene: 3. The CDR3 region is CASSYRGQPQHF. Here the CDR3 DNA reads TGTGCCAGCAGTTACAGGGGCCAGCCCCAGCATTTT. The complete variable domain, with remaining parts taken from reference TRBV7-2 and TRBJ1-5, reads GAGVSQSPSNKVTEKGKDVELRCDPISGHTALYWYRQSLGQGLEFLIYFQGNSAPDKSGLPSDRFSAERTGGSVSTLTIQRTQQEDSAVYLCASSYRGQPQHFGDGTRLSIL.

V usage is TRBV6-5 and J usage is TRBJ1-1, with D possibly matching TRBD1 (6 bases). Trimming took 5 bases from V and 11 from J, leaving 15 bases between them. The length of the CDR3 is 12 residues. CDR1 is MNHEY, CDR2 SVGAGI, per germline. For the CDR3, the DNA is TGTGCCAGCAGTCAAGTACAGGGACGTGCTTTCTTT. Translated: CASSQVQGRAFF.

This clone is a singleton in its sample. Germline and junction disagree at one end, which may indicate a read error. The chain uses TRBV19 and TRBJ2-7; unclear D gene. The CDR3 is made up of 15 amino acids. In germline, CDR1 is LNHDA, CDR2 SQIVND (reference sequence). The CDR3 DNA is TGTGCCAGTAGTATTAACCGCGAGGAACCCTACGGGCAGTACTTC. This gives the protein CASSINREEPYGQYF.

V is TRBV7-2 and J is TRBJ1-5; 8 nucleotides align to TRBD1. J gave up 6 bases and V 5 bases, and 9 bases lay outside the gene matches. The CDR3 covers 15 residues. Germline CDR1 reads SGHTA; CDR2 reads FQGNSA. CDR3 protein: CASSTQGAEGQPQHF. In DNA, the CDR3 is TGTGCCAGCAGCACTCAGGGGGCGGAGGGTCAGCCCCAGCATTTT.

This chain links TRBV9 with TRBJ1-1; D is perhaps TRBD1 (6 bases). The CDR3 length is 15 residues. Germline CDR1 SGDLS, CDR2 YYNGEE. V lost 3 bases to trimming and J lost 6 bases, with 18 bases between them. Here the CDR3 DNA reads TGTGCCAGCAGCGGGAAACAGGGCTTAAGGGCTGAAGCTTTCTTT. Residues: CASSGKQGLRAEAFF.

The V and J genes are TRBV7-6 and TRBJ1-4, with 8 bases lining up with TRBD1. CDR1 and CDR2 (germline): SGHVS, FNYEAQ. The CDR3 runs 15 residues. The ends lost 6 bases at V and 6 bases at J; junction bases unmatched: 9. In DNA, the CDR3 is TGTGCCAGCAGTAGAAGACAGGGGCTGTATGAAAAACTGTTTTTT. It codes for CASSRRQGLYEKLFF.

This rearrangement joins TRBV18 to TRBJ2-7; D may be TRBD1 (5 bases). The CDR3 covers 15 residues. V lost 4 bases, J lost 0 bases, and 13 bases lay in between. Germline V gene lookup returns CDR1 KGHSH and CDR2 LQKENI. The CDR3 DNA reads TGTGCCAGCTCACTCACCAGGGTTAGCTCCTACGAGCAGTACTTC. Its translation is CASSLTRVSSYEQYF.

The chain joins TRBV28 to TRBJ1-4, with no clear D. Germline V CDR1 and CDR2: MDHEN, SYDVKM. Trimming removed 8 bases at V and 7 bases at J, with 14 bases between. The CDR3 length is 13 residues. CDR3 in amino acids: CASLREQGEKLFF. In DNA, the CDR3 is TGTGCCAGCCTCCGGGAGCAAGGTGAAAAACTGTTTTTT.

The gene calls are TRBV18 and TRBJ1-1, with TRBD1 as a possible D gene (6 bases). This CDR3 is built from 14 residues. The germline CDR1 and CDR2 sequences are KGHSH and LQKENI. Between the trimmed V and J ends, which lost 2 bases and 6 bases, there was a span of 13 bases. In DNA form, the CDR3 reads TGTGCCAGCTCACCATGGGGGGCGAGGGCTGAAGCTTTCTTT. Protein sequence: CASSPWGARAEAFF. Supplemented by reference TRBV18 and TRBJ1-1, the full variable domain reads NAGVMQNPRHLVRRRGQEARLRCSPMKGHSHVYWYRQLPEEGLKFMVYLQKENIIDESGMPKERFSAEFPKEGPSILRIQQVVRGDSAAYFCASSPWGARAEAFFGQGTRLTVV.

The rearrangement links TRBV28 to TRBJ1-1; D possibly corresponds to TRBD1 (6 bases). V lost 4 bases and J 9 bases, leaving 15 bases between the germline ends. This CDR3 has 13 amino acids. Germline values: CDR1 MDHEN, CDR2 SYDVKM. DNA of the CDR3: TGTGCCAGCAGTTCGGGACAAGGTCTGCAAGCTTTCTTT. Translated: CASSSGQGLQAFF.

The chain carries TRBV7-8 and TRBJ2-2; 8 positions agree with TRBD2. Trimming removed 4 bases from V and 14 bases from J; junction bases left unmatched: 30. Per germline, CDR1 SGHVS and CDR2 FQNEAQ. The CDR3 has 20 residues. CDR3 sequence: CASSSSHLPKVAGPPAGLFF. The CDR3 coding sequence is TGTGCCAGCAGCTCCTCCCACCTCCCAAAGGTAGCGGGGCCCCCGGCGGGACTGTTTTTT.

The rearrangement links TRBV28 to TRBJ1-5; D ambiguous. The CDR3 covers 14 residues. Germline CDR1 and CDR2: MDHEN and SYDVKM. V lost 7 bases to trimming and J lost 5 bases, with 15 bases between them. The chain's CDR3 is CASNSRWGDQPQHF. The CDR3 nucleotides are TGTGCCAGCAATTCACGGTGGGGAGATCAGCCCCAGCATTTT.

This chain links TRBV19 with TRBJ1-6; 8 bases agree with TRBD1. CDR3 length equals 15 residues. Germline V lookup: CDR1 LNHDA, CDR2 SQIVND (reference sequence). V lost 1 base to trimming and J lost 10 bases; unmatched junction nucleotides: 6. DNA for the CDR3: TGTGCCAGTAGTATAGGGGGGACAGGCGGATCACCCCTCCACTTT. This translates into CASSIGGTGGSPLHF.

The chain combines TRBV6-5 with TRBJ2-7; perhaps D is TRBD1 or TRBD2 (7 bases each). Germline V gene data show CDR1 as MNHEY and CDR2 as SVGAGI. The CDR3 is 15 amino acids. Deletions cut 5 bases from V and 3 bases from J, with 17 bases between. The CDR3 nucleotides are TGTGCCAGCAGTACCCAGGGGGGGTCTCGCTACGAGCAGTACTTC. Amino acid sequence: CASSTQGGSRYEQYF.

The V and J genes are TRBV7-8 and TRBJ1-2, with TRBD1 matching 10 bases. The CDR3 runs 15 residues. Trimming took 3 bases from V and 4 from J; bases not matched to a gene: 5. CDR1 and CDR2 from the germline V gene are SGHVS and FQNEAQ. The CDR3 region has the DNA TGTGCCAGCAGCTTGGACCGGGACAGGGGCTATGGCTACACCTTC. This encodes CASSLDRDRGYGYTF.

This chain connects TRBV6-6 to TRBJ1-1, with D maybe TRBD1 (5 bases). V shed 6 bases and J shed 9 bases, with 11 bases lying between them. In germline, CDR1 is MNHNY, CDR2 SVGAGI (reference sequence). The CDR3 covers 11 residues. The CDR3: CASSPGTKAFF. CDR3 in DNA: TGTGCCAGCAGCCCCGGGACCAAAGCTTTCTTT.

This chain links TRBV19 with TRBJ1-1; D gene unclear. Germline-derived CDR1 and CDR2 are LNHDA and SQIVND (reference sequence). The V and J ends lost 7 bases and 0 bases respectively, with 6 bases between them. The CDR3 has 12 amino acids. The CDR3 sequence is CASKQLNTEAFF. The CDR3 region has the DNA TGTGCCAGTAAACAGTTGAACACTGAAGCTTTCTTT.

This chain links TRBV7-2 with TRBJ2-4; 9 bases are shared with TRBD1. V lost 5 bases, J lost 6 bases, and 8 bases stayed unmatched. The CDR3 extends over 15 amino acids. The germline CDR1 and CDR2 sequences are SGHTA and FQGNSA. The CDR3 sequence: CASSRTGQGGNIQYF. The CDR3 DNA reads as TGTGCCAGCAGCCGGACGGGACAGGGTGGAAACATTCAGTACTTC.

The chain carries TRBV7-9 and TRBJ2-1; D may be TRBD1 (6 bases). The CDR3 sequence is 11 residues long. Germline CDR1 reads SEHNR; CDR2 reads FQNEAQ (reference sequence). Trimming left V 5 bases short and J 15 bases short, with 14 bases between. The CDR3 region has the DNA TGTGCCAGCAGCCTGGACAGCCCACGGTTCTTC. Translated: CASSLDSPRFF.

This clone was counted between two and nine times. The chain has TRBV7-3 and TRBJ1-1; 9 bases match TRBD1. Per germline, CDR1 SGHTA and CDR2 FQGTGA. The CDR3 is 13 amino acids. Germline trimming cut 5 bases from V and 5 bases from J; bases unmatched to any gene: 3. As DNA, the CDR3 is TGTGCCAGCAGCCGGACAGGGGTGACTGAAGCTTTCTTT. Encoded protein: CASSRTGVTEAFF.

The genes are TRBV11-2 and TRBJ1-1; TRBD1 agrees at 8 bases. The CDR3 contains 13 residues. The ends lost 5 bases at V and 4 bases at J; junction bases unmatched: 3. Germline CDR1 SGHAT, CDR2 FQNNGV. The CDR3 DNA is TGTGCCAGCAGCGGACAGGGCGTCACTGAAGCTTTCTTT. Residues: CASSGQGVTEAFF.